The sequence of this T cell receptor (beta chain) was determined in a study of control samples from healthy donors and cancer patients. Assay: immunoSEQ multiplex PCR; the TCRdb copy retains only in-frame clones and omits some. The data show more than 100,000 clones, with 75% to 95% seen just once and about 2.5% held by the top ten. This clonotype originated in a man in his late teens or twenties in good health. Sample: blood.

The CDR3 sequence: CASSQEAGPNTDTQYF. The DNA of the CDR3 is TGCGCCAGCAGCCAAGAAGCGGGACCAAACACAGATACGCAGTATTTT. The rearrangement joins TRBV4-1 to TRBJ2-3; the match to TRBD2 covers 7 bases. The CDR3 spans 16 residues. V was clipped by 0 bases and J by 2 bases; unmatched bases: 5. Germline V gene lookup returns CDR1 MGHRA and CDR2 YSYEKL.